Presented here are 12 T cell receptor beta chains from one specimen sequenced in a study of shared clonotypes between healthy human individuals. Sequencing was performed with immunoSEQ multiplex PCR; in TCRdb, only in-frame clones are kept and a portion is missing. The sample shows approximately 350,000 clones, 74% of them seen only once. The specimen sequenced was memory CD4+ T cells sorted from blood. Subset given: CD45RA-negative fraction. These receptors originate from a man aged 25 to 40 in good health.

The chain uses TRBV19 and TRBJ1-2; 9 bases are shared with TRBD1. After removal of 6 bases from V and 4 bases from J, the junction contained 9 bases not matched to a gene. This CDR3 contains 15 residues. Germline values: CDR1 LNHDA, CDR2 SQIVND (reference sequence). In DNA form, the CDR3 reads TGTGCCAGTAGAACCACAGGGGGCTTCGCCTATGGCTACACCTTC. This codes for CASRTTGGFAYGYTF.

This clone was counted only a few times. The J gene is TRBJ1-1, the V gene TRBV7-6, with no clear D. V lost 1 base and J lost 1, with 10 bases in between. Germline V CDR1 and CDR2: SGHVS, FNYEAQ. The CDR3 has 15 amino acids. CDR3: CASSLGSRANTEAFF. The CDR3 DNA reads TGTGCCAGCAGCTTAGGCTCACGGGCGAACACTGAAGCTTTCTTT.

The V call is TRBV4-1, the J call TRBJ2-3; D is undetermined. From germline, CDR1 is MGHRA and CDR2 YSYEKL. Trimming took off 1 base at V and 3 bases at J, with 11 bases between the two ends. This CDR3 has 15 residues. CDR3 protein: CASSQAGGNTDTQYF. CDR3 coding DNA: TGCGCCAGCAGCCAAGCCGGTGGAAATACAGATACGCAGTATTTT.

This rearrangement joins TRBV5-8 to TRBJ1-5, with D tentatively TRBD1 (5 bases). Trimming shortened V by 0 bases and J by 5 bases, and 12 bases separated the two germline ends. The germline V gene encodes CDR1 SGHTS and CDR2 YDEGEE. This CDR3 has 15 residues. CDR3 sequence reads: CASSLGVGVDQPQHF. The CDR3 DNA reads as TGTGCCAGCAGCTTGGGAGTAGGGGTGGATCAGCCCCAGCATTTT.

The gene calls are TRBV5-4 and TRBJ2-1; TRBD2 aligns across 9 bases. The CDR3 has 15 residues. J was trimmed by 10 bases and V by 4 bases; bases with no gene match: 12. In germline, CDR1 is SGHNT, CDR2 YYREEE (reference sequence). CDR3 coding DNA: TGTGCCAGCAGCCCGAAGGCTAGCGGGACTAGAGAGCAGTTCTTC. Protein sequence: CASSPKASGTREQFF.

V is TRBV6-4 and J is TRBJ2-3; possibly TRBD2 for D (6 bases). CDR1 is MRHNA, CDR2 SNTAGT, per germline. The germline V and J ends were trimmed by 10 bases and 2 bases, with 13 bases remaining between them. The CDR3 has 13 amino acids. In DNA form, the CDR3 reads TGTGCCACCCGGGAGACAAACACAGATACGCAGTATTTT. Protein sequence: CATRETNTDTQYF.

This sequence joins TRBV27 and TRBJ2-7; TRBD2 matches at 10 bases. Trimming removed 4 bases from V and 2 bases from J; junction bases left unmatched: 5. There are 15 residues in the CDR3. The germline V gene has CDR1 MNHEY and CDR2 SMNVEV (reference sequence). The CDR3 nucleotides are TGTGCCAGCAGTTGGCAAGCGGGAGGGACCTACGAGCAGTACTTC. Translation gives CASSWQAGGTYEQYF.

This rearrangement joins TRBV5-1 to TRBJ2-3; D ambiguous. V gave up 0 bases and J gave up 2 bases, with 10 bases separating them. Germline-derived CDR1 and CDR2 are SGHRS and YFSETQ. The CDR3 loop spans 15 amino acids. The CDR3 spells CASSLDLTYTDTQYF. The CDR3 region has the DNA TGCGCCAGCAGCTTGGATCTGACGTACACAGATACGCAGTATTTT.

V is TRBV7-8 and J is TRBJ2-2; tentative D call: TRBD2 (6 bases). V was clipped by 1 base and J by 11 bases, with 14 bases between them. The CDR3 extends over 14 amino acids. CDR1 and CDR2 from the germline V gene are SGHVS and FQNEAQ. The CDR3 DNA reads as TGTGCCAGCAGCTTAGGAGGAGGGAGGTCTGAGCTGTTTTTT. Protein product: CASSLGGGRSELFF.

J is TRBJ2-3 and V is TRBV9; D not certain. The CDR3 spans 14 residues. CDR1 SGDLS and CDR2 YYNGEE come from the germline V gene. V was shortened by 5 bases and J by 2 bases, with 12 bases between the two germline ends. The CDR3 DNA is TGTGCCAGCAGTCCTAAAGTGTACACAGATACGCAGTATTTT. Amino acid sequence: CASSPKVYTDTQYF.

At least ten counts were recorded for this clone. V and J are TRBV7-8 and TRBJ1-4; D is uncertain. V was pared by 2 bases and J by 1 base, with 17 bases between. CDR3 length equals 18 residues. CDR1 is SGHVS and CDR2 is FQNEAQ in the germline V gene. CDR3 region: CASSLTARLVGTNEKLFF. As DNA, the CDR3 is TGTGCCAGCAGCTTAACGGCACGCTTGGTTGGAACTAATGAAAAACTGTTTTTT.

V is TRBV7-9 and J is TRBJ2-1; D possibly matches TRBD1 or TRBD2 (5 bases each). Trimming cost V 4 bases and J 0 bases, with 10 bases left between them. Germline-derived CDR1 and CDR2 are SEHNR and FQNEAQ (reference sequence). There are 15 residues in the CDR3. CDR3 nucleotide sequence: TGTGCCAGCAGCTCAGGGACCCTCTCCTACAATGAGCAGTTCTTC. Translating gives CASSSGTLSYNEQFF.